The clone carrying this T cell receptor beta chain was found many times. V dropped 6 bases and J dropped 0 bases, with 18 bases sitting between them. Germline V gene sequence: CDR1 SGHTA, CDR2 FQGNSA. This CDR3 is 17 amino acids long. The sample belongs to a study of early T cells in non-severe SARS-CoV-2 infection. MiXCR, run by TCRdb on the 5' RACE reads, gives a single entry per CDR3 protein. The sample contains 95,000 to 110,000 distinct CDR3 sequences, approximately 10% of which appear only once. The sequencing input was whole blood. The gene calls are TRBV7-2 and TRBJ1-5; D is undetermined. This clonotype originated in an adult who was a healthcare worker with PCR-confirmed SARS-CoV-2 infection or an uninfected control (not recorded which). The CDR3 DNA is TGTGCCAGCAGATCTGCCAGAATGGGGTATAGCAATCAGCCCCAGCATTTT. This gives the protein CASRSARMGYSNQPQHF.